A selection of T cell receptor beta chains follows, all from one sample in a study of metastatic and nonmetastatic thyroid tumors. TCRdb ran MiXCR on the PCR reads. The table records about 15,000 clones, approximately 35% of them present only once. The sequencing input was tumor tissue. These receptors came from a male donor with papillary thyroid cancer or a benign thyroid nodule (not recorded which). Some clones in this sample may be carry-over from other donors' samples. Both conserved end residues are part of each CDR3. D genes are given only for firm matches. The size entry is marked missing in some rows and otherwise reads once, few, many or a size class.

TRBJ1-2 | - | TRBV20-1 | few | TGCAGTGCTAGCTCTGGATTTATCTCTAACTATGGCTACGCCTTC | CSASSGFISNYGYAF
TRBJ2-7 | TRBD2 | TRBV6-1 | - | TGTGCCAGCAGTAGTGAGACTAGCTCAGGCGAGCAGTACTTC | CASSSETSSGEQYF
TRBJ1-2 | - | TRBV27 | many | TGTGCCAGCAGCCCGAATTTGGACAGCTATGGCTACACCTTC | CASSPNLDSYGYTF
TRBJ2-7 | TRBD1 | TRBV5-1 | medium-sized | TGCGCCAGCAGCCTTCCGGGACAGGGGGCTTTTCTCTACGAGCAGTACTTC | CASSLPGQGAFLYEQYF
TRBJ1-1 | - | TRBV6-5 | many | TGTGCCAGCAGTTACTTAGGGATGGGGGAGAACACTGAAGCTTTCTTT | CASSYLGMGENTEAFF
TRBJ2-1 | TRBD1 | TRBV27 | - | TGTGCCAGCAGTTTATCGAGGGACAGCCAGGTTCAGTTCTTC | CASSLSRDSQVQFF
TRBJ1-5 | - | TRBV2 | few | TGTGCCAGCAGTGAATCTGGTGGCTGGGGTCAGCCCCAGCATTTT | CASSESGGWGQPQHF
TRBJ2-1 | TRBD2 | TRBV4-2 | - | TGTGCCAGCAGCCAAGATGACTCGTCGGGGGGGGTATACAATGAGCAGTTCTTC | CASSQDDSSGGVYNEQFF
TRBJ1-1 | TRBD1 | TRBV18 | - | TGTGCCAGCTCACCACCGGTGGGACAGGGGAATGAAGCTTTCTTT | CASSPPVGQGNEAFF
TRBJ2-7 | - | TRBV11-3 | - | TGTGCCAGCAGCTTAGTACTTTTAGGAGGCGAGCAGTACTTC | CASSLVLLGGEQYF
TRBJ2-7 | TRBD1 | TRBV15 | medium-sized | TGTGCCACCAGCCCAGTTGATGGACAGGGTGACCCCCACGAGCAGTACTTC | CATSPVDGQGDPHEQYF
TRBJ2-6 | - | TRBV25-1 | - | TGTGCCAGCAGTTCCGCCCTCTCTGGGGCCAACGTCCTGACTTTC | CASSSALSGANVLTF
TRBJ1-6 | TRBD1 | TRBV28 | medium-sized | TGTGCCAGCAGTCTCTTAACGGGGACAGGGTGGATGACACCCCTCCACTTT | CASSLLTGTGWMTPLHF
TRBJ1-1 | - | TRBV27 | many | TGTGCCAGCAGGGGGTCAGGAAGGACTGAAGCTTTCTTT | CASRGSGRTEAFF
TRBJ1-1 | - | TRBV19 | medium-sized | TGTGCCAGTAGTATAGGAGGCCAGGGGAGGAGAGAAGCTTTCTTT | CASSIGGQGRREAFF
TRBJ1-1 | - | TRBV20-1 | many | TGCAGTGCTAGTAGGCCCTTGACTGAAGCTTTCTTT | CSASRPLTEAFF
TRBJ2-1 | - | TRBV11-2 | - | TGTGCCATCAGCTCCTCCCGAGCGGAAGGGATGGATGAGCAGTCCTTC | CAISSSRAEGMDEQSF
TRBJ2-7 | TRBD2 | TRBV29-1 | medium-sized | TGCAGCGTTGGGGATAGCGGGAGCTTCTACGAGCAGTACTTC | CSVGDSGSFYEQYF
TRBJ2-7 | - | TRBV6-1 | few | TGTGCCAGCACCGACCTATGGGCCGCCGTAGGCGAGCAGTACTTC | CASTDLWAAVGEQYF
TRBJ2-2 | - | TRBV6-1 | - | TGTGCCAGCAGTGAAGCGACAACCGGGGAGCTGTTTTTT | CASSEATTGELFF
TRBJ1-1 | TRBD1 | TRBV6-1 | - | TGTGCCAGCAGTGCGACAGGGTCTTGGAACACTGAAGCTTTCTTT | CASSATGSWNTEAFF
TRBJ1-4 | - | TRBV10-1 | many | TGCGCCAGCAGTGAGGGAGGTTTAAATGAAAAACTGTTTTTT | CASSEGGLNEKLFF
TRBJ2-7 | TRBD2 | TRBV7-3 | - | TGTGCCAGCATCCCCATGGGGGGGACCTACTACGAGCAGTACTTT | CASIPMGGTYYEQYF
TRBJ2-7 | - | TRBV18 | - | TGTGCCAGCTCACCAGAGTTCATACGTCCCTACGAGCAGTACTTC | CASSPEFIRPYEQYF
TRBJ2-2 | - | TRBV12-3/TRBV12-4 | - | TGTGCCAGCAGTTTCGTAGCCGGGGAGCTGTTTTTT | CASSFVAGELFF
TRBJ2-3 | TRBD1 | TRBV6-2/TRBV6-3 | - | TGTGCCAGCAGTCATCCGACAGGGGGGAGAGATACGCAGTATTTT | CASSHPTGGRDTQYF
TRBJ1-2 | - | TRBV20-1 | - | TGCAGTGCTAGAGATCCCTCGTACAGGGTATCTGACGGCTACACCTTC | CSARDPSYRVSDGYTF
TRBJ2-1 | - | TRBV11-2 | - | TGTGCCAGCAGCTTAGTGGCGGGGTGGGGGGTAGATGCTCAGTTCTTC | CASSLVAGWGVDAQFF
TRBJ2-2 | - | TRBV11-2 | many | TGTGCCAGCAGCCCTAGACCCCCACCAAACACCGGGGAGCTGTTTTTT | CASSPRPPPNTGELFF
TRBJ2-1 | - | TRBV19 | - | TGTGCCAGTAGTATTGGTGGGAGCTACAATGAGCAGTTCTTC | CASSIGGSYNEQFF
TRBJ2-3 | TRBD2 | TRBV9 | - | TGTGCCAGCAGCGGGGGACTAGCGGGGCGGCTTTACACAGATACGCAGTATTTT | CASSGGLAGRLYTDTQYF
TRBJ2-7 | - | TRBV6-2/TRBV6-3 | - | TGTGCCAGCGCATTGGCAGGAGGAGGTGGCCGCTCCTACGAGCAGTACTTC | CASALAGGGGRSYEQYF